This TCR beta chain originates from a study of cytomegalovirus exposure and HLA in healthy donors. General observations from the study: CMV antigen specificity was confirmed in vitro for a few CMV-associated chains.

V gave up 6 bases and J gave up 3 bases, with 15 bases separating them. CDR1 is MDHEN, CDR2 SYDVKM, per germline. The CDR3 has 14 amino acids. Assay used: immunoSEQ multiplex PCR; TCRdb lists only in-frame clones, some missing. The sample lists some 330,000 clones, 80% to 90% occurring once. Comments on this clone: Its target is not known.

The sequence derives from a young woman in good health and CMV-seronegative. The chain couples TRBV28 to TRBJ2-7; tentatively, D is TRBD1 (5 bases). The sequencing input was PBMCs. The CDR3 reads CASRGVGPDYEQYF. CDR3 in DNA: TGTGCCAGCAGGGGCGTGGGGCCGGACTACGAGCAGTACTTC.